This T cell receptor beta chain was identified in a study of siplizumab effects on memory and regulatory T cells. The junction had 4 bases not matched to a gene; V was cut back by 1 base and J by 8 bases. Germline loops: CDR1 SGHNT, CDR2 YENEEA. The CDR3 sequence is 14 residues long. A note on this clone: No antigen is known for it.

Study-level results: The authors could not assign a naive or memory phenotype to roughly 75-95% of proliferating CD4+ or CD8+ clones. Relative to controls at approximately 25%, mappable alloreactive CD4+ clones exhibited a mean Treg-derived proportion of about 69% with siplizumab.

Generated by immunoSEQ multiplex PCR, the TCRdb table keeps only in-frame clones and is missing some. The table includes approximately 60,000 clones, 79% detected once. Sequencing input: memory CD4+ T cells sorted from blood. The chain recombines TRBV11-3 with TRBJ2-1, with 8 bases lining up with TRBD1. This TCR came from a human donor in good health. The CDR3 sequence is CASSLGGQGYEQFF. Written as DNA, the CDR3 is TGTGCCAGCAGCTTAGGTGGACAGGGCTATGAGCAGTTCTTC.